A selection of T cell receptor beta chains follows, all from one sample in a study of post-analysis software for immune sequencing data. TCRdb reprocessed the PCR reads with MiXCR, giving one entry per CDR3 protein. The sample lists roughly 670,000 distinct CDR3 sequences, around 60% seen once, with 11% in the top ten. The sequenced sample was blood. The receptors stem from a girl aged 2-9 years with multiple sclerosis. Both conserved end residues are part of each CDR3. Fields, in order: D gene, clone size, J gene, V gene, CDR3 DNA, CDR3 protein. A D gene is named only where the DNA matches it firmly. Not every row has a clone size; where given, it reads once, few, many or a size class.

D gene: -
clone size: -
J gene: TRBJ1-4
V gene: TRBV20-1
CDR3 DNA: TGCTTGGGGAGAGCAACTAATGAAAAACTGTTTTTT
CDR3 protein: CLGRATNEKLFF

D gene: -
clone size: -
J gene: TRBJ1-2
V gene: TRBV28
CDR3 DNA: TGTGCCAGCAGTTTTCGGGGGGGAATAGGTGGCTACACCTTC
CDR3 protein: CASSFRGGIGGYTF

D gene: -
clone size: -
J gene: TRBJ2-3
V gene: TRBV2
CDR3 DNA: TGTGCCAGCTTAGACAGGCCATCCACAGATACGCAGTATTTT
CDR3 protein: CASLDRPSTDTQYF

D gene: -
clone size: -
J gene: TRBJ2-3
V gene: TRBV11-2
CDR3 DNA: TGTGCCAGCAGCTTAAACACAGGGTTGGTAGATACGCAGTATTTT
CDR3 protein: CASSLNTGLVDTQYF

D gene: TRBD1
clone size: -
J gene: TRBJ1-2
V gene: TRBV7-3
CDR3 DNA: TGTGCCAGCAGCCAAGCGGGACAGGGGGCTGGTGGCTACACCTTC
CDR3 protein: CASSQAGQGAGGYTF

D gene: -
clone size: -
J gene: TRBJ1-5
V gene: TRBV12-3/TRBV12-4
CDR3 DNA: TGTGCCAGCAGTTTGGGGCAGTCGTATAGCAATCAGCCCCAGCATTTT
CDR3 protein: CASSLGQSYSNQPQHF

D gene: -
clone size: -
J gene: TRBJ2-7
V gene: TRBV11-2
CDR3 DNA: TGTGCCAGCAGCTCTCGCGAGGGGGGCGAGCAGTACTTC
CDR3 protein: CASSSREGGEQYF

D gene: TRBD1
clone size: -
J gene: TRBJ2-1
V gene: TRBV12-3/TRBV12-4
CDR3 DNA: TGTGCCAGCAGTCCGATGACAGGGGACAATGAGCAGTTCTTC
CDR3 protein: CASSPMTGDNEQFF

D gene: -
clone size: few
J gene: TRBJ2-3
V gene: TRBV12-3/TRBV12-4
CDR3 DNA: TGTGCCAGCAGTTTAGCGGGCATCCCAGATACGCAGTATTTT
CDR3 protein: CASSLAGIPDTQYF

D gene: -
clone size: few
J gene: TRBJ2-5
V gene: TRBV20-1
CDR3 DNA: TGCAGTGCTAGAGCGATCGAGACCCAGTACTTC
CDR3 protein: CSARAIETQYF

D gene: -
clone size: -
J gene: TRBJ2-3
V gene: TRBV24-1
CDR3 DNA: TGTGCCACCAGTGATTTCCGAGATACGCAGTATTTT
CDR3 protein: CATSDFRDTQYF

D gene: TRBD2
clone size: -
J gene: TRBJ2-1
V gene: TRBV6-1
CDR3 DNA: TGTGCCAGCAGTGACTTCATGGAGCGGGGGTCCAATGAGCAGTTCTTC
CDR3 protein: CASSDFMERGSNEQFF